The 21 T cell receptor beta chains below come from one sample, sequenced in a study of T cell changes during pregnancy in multiple sclerosis. TCRdb's table, derived via immunoSEQ multiplex PCR, lists solely in-frame clones and lacks some. The sample contains 50,000 or so clones, approximately 94% of which appear only once. The starting material was CD4+ T cells from peripheral blood mononuclear cells, obtained in the second trimester of pregnancy. These receptors all come from a female donor with multiple sclerosis, enrolled in a pregnancy study.

The chain employs TRBV7-9 and TRBJ2-3, with D perhaps TRBD1 (5 bases). The CDR3 consists of 16 residues. Germline CDR1 is SEHNR and CDR2 is FQNEAQ (reference sequence). The germline V and J ends were trimmed by 1 base and 3 bases, with 14 bases remaining between them. CDR3 coding DNA: TGTGCCAGCAGCTTAGGCCCCCGACAGAGTACAGATACGCAGTATTTT. As protein: CASSLGPRQSTDTQYF.

The rearrangement uses TRBV19 and TRBJ2-1, with D possibly TRBD1 on 6 matching bases. The CDR3 consists of 13 residues. V was cut by 6 bases and J by 8 bases, with 14 bases left in between. Germline CDR1 reads LNHDA; CDR2 reads SQIVND (reference sequence). CDR3 residues: CASRGASRDEQFF. The DNA of the CDR3 is TGTGCCAGTAGGGGGGCCTCGAGGGATGAGCAGTTCTTC.

This sequence joins TRBV4-2 and TRBJ2-7, with 11 bases fitting TRBD2. Germline V gives CDR1 LGHNA, CDR2 YNFKEQ. The CDR3 spans 20 residues. V lost 0 bases to trimming and J lost 1 base; unmatched junction nucleotides: 14. The CDR3 spells CASSQDPHELTSGGSYEQYF. As DNA, the CDR3 is TGTGCCAGCAGCCAAGATCCCCATGAACTTACTAGCGGGGGTTCCTACGAGCAGTACTTC.

The gene calls are TRBV7-2 and TRBJ2-3, with D unclear. Trimming took 1 base from V and 2 from J, leaving 7 bases between them. The CDR3 spans 14 residues. CDR1 SGHTA and CDR2 FQGNSA come from the germline V gene. The chain's CDR3 is CASSLVSDTDTQYF. CDR3 in DNA: TGTGCCAGCAGCTTAGTTTCAGACACAGATACGCAGTATTTT.

V usage is TRBV7-9 and J usage is TRBJ2-3; D may be TRBD2 (7 bases). Germline V lookup: CDR1 SEHNR, CDR2 FQNEAQ (reference sequence). Trimming stripped 0 bases from V and 6 bases from J, with 13 bases between. The CDR3 has 15 residues. The CDR3 loop reads CASSLAGGQRDTQYF. CDR3 nucleotides: TGTGCCAGCAGCTTAGCGGGGGGGCAACGGGATACGCAGTATTTT.

The gene calls are TRBV27 and TRBJ1-1; a weak D match, TRBD1 (6 bases). Trimming left V 5 bases short and J 7 bases short, with 23 bases between. This CDR3 region has 16 residues. Per the germline V gene, CDR1 is MNHEY and CDR2 is SMNVEV (reference sequence). Here the CDR3 DNA reads TGTGCCAGCAGTCCGGCTGGGGGGGCCAGGTCTATTGAAGCTTTCTTT. Amino acid sequence: CASSPAGGARSIEAFF.

The chain carries TRBV12-5 and TRBJ1-5, with D perhaps TRBD1 (5 bases). V lost 6 bases and J 4 bases, leaving 19 bases between the germline ends. Germline loops: CDR1 LGHNT, CDR2 FRNRAP. The CDR3 covers 16 residues. Here the CDR3 DNA reads TGTGCTAGTGGGCTGGGTGGGCAGGGAAGGAATCAGCCCCAGCATTTT. Translated: CASGLGGQGRNQPQHF.

The genes are TRBV7-2 and TRBJ2-7, with D tentatively TRBD2 (7 bases). CDR1 is SGHTA, CDR2 FQGNSA, per germline. This CDR3 contains 17 residues. V dropped 1 base and J dropped 0 bases, with 16 bases sitting between them. CDR3 DNA sequence: TGTGCCAGCAGCTTAGGGCACGCGGGGGCCAGCTCCTACGAGCAGTACTTC. Amino acid sequence: CASSLGHAGASSYEQYF.

V usage is TRBV21-1 and J usage is TRBJ1-1; the DNA was not used to check the table's D call, TRBD1. TRBV21-1 is a recognized pseudogene. This CDR3 contains 18 residues. In nucleotides, the CDR3 is TGTGCCAGCAGCAAAAGCTTTAGAGGTGGACAGAATAACACTGAAGCTTTCTTT. Protein: CASSKSFRGGQNNTEAFF.

This chain links TRBV6-6 with TRBJ2-3; 9 bases fit TRBD2. The germline V gene encodes CDR1 MNHNY and CDR2 SVGAGI (reference sequence). Trimming cost V 5 bases and J 6 bases; bases outside gene matches: 12. The CDR3 totals 16 residues. The CDR3 sequence is CASSRSSGEVRDTQYF. The DNA for the CDR3 is TGTGCCAGCAGTAGGTCTAGCGGGGAGGTGAGGGATACGCAGTATTTT.

The chain combines TRBV9 with TRBJ2-1, with 9 bases that match TRBD1. The CDR3 has 16 amino acids. Trimming cost V 0 bases and J 7 bases; bases outside gene matches: 8. Germline V gene data show CDR1 as SGDLS and CDR2 as YYNGEE. The CDR3 coding sequence is TGTGCCAGCAGCGTAGGGGGTGGACAGGGGTGGAATGAGCAGTTCTTC. Translated: CASSVGGGQGWNEQFF.

The chain has TRBV7-2 and TRBJ2-7; tentatively, D is TRBD1 (5 bases). The germline V gene encodes CDR1 SGHTA and CDR2 FQGNSA. Trimming took 5 bases from V and 2 from J, leaving 16 bases between them. The CDR3 is 15 amino acids. CDR3 sequence reads: CASSRGRGAPYEQYF. CDR3 coding DNA: TGTGCCAGCAGCAGAGGAAGGGGTGCCCCCTACGAGCAGTACTTC.

The chain recombines TRBV5-4 with TRBJ1-1; TRBD1 matches at 9 bases. This CDR3 is 13 amino acids long. V lost 4 bases, J lost 6 bases, and 4 bases stayed unmatched. Germline assignment: CDR1 SGHNT and CDR2 YYREEE (reference sequence). CDR3 amino acids: CASSPRDRAEAFF. CDR3 bases: TGTGCCAGCAGCCCCAGGGACAGGGCTGAAGCTTTCTTT.

This chain connects TRBV7-2 to TRBJ1-1, with TRBD1 matching 7 bases. There are 14 residues in the CDR3. After removal of 1 base from V and 1 base from J, the junction contained 0 bases not matched to a gene. CDR1 SGHTA and CDR2 FQGNSA come from the germline V gene. The CDR3 DNA is TGTGCCAGCAGCTTAGGACAGGGGAACACTGAAGCTTTCTTT. As protein: CASSLGQGNTEAFF.

This clone was seen once. V is TRBV7-9 and J is TRBJ1-5, with D possibly matching TRBD1 (5 bases). V shed 7 bases and J shed 3 bases, with 16 bases lying between them. The germline CDR1 and CDR2 sequences are SEHNR and FQNEAQ (reference sequence). The CDR3 contains 15 residues. This chain's CDR3 is CASNLGWGDNQPQHF. DNA of the CDR3: TGTGCCAGCAACCTCGGTTGGGGGGACAATCAGCCCCAGCATTTT.

The CDR3 reads CASTNRNPGNTIYF. CDR3 sequence (DNA): TGTGCCAGCACCAACAGGAACCCTGGAAACACCATATATTTT. The chain combines TRBV6-5 with TRBJ1-3; D perhaps matches TRBD1 (5 bases). The germline V and J ends were trimmed by 7 bases and 2 bases, with 12 bases remaining between them. The CDR3 has 14 residues. Germline CDR1 reads MNHEY; CDR2 reads SVGAGI.

In nucleotides, the CDR3 is TGTGCCAGCAGCTCGGTCGATACCAAAAACATTCAGTACTTC. Its translation is CASSSVDTKNIQYF. The genes are TRBV5-4 and TRBJ2-4; D remains unclear. CDR3 size: 14 residues. CDR1 and CDR2 from the germline V gene are SGHNT and YYREEE (reference sequence). With 3 bases removed from V and 2 bases from J, the gap between germline ends came to 9 bases.

The chain carries TRBV5-1 and TRBJ2-5; TRBD1 matches at 7 bases. The CDR3 runs to 15 residues. Germline assignment: CDR1 SGHRS and CDR2 YFSETQ. V was clipped by 4 bases and J by 1 base; unmatched bases: 7. The chain's CDR3 is CASSDGTASQETQYF. For the CDR3, the DNA is TGCGCCAGCAGCGACGGGACAGCCTCCCAAGAGACCCAGTACTTC.

This chain joins TRBV6-5 and TRBJ1-1, with TRBD1 as a possible D gene (5 bases). Trimming stripped 8 bases from V and 2 bases from J, with 12 bases between. The CDR3 sequence is 13 residues long. Germline CDR1 reads MNHEY; CDR2 reads SVGAGI. CDR3 DNA sequence: TGTGCCAGCTCGGGGGGGGGAAACACTGAAGCTTTCTTT. Translating it yields CASSGGGNTEAFF.

This chain joins TRBV14 and TRBJ2-7; no firm D call. V shed 0 bases and J shed 3 bases, with 9 bases lying between them. Germline V lookup: CDR1 SGHDN, CDR2 FVKESK. The CDR3 runs to 14 residues. This CDR3 reads CASSQDRERYEQYF. In DNA form, the CDR3 reads TGTGCCAGCAGCCAAGATCGCGAGCGCTACGAGCAGTACTTC.

The genes are TRBV5-4 and TRBJ2-3; TRBD1 is a possible D gene (5 bases). The germline gives CDR1 SGHNT, CDR2 YYREEE (reference sequence). This CDR3 region has 12 residues. V was cut by 0 bases and J by 6 bases, with 5 bases left in between. CDR3 sequence (DNA): TGTGCCAGCAGCTTGGAGGGGGATACGCAGTATTTT. Amino acid sequence: CASSLEGDTQYF. Full variable domain (missing parts from reference TRBV5-4 and TRBJ2-3): ETGVTQSPTHLIKTRGQQVTLRCSSQSGHNTVSWYQQALGQGPQFIFQYYREEENGRGNFPPRFSGLQFPNYSSELNVNALELDDSALYLCASSLEGDTQYFGPGTRLTVL.